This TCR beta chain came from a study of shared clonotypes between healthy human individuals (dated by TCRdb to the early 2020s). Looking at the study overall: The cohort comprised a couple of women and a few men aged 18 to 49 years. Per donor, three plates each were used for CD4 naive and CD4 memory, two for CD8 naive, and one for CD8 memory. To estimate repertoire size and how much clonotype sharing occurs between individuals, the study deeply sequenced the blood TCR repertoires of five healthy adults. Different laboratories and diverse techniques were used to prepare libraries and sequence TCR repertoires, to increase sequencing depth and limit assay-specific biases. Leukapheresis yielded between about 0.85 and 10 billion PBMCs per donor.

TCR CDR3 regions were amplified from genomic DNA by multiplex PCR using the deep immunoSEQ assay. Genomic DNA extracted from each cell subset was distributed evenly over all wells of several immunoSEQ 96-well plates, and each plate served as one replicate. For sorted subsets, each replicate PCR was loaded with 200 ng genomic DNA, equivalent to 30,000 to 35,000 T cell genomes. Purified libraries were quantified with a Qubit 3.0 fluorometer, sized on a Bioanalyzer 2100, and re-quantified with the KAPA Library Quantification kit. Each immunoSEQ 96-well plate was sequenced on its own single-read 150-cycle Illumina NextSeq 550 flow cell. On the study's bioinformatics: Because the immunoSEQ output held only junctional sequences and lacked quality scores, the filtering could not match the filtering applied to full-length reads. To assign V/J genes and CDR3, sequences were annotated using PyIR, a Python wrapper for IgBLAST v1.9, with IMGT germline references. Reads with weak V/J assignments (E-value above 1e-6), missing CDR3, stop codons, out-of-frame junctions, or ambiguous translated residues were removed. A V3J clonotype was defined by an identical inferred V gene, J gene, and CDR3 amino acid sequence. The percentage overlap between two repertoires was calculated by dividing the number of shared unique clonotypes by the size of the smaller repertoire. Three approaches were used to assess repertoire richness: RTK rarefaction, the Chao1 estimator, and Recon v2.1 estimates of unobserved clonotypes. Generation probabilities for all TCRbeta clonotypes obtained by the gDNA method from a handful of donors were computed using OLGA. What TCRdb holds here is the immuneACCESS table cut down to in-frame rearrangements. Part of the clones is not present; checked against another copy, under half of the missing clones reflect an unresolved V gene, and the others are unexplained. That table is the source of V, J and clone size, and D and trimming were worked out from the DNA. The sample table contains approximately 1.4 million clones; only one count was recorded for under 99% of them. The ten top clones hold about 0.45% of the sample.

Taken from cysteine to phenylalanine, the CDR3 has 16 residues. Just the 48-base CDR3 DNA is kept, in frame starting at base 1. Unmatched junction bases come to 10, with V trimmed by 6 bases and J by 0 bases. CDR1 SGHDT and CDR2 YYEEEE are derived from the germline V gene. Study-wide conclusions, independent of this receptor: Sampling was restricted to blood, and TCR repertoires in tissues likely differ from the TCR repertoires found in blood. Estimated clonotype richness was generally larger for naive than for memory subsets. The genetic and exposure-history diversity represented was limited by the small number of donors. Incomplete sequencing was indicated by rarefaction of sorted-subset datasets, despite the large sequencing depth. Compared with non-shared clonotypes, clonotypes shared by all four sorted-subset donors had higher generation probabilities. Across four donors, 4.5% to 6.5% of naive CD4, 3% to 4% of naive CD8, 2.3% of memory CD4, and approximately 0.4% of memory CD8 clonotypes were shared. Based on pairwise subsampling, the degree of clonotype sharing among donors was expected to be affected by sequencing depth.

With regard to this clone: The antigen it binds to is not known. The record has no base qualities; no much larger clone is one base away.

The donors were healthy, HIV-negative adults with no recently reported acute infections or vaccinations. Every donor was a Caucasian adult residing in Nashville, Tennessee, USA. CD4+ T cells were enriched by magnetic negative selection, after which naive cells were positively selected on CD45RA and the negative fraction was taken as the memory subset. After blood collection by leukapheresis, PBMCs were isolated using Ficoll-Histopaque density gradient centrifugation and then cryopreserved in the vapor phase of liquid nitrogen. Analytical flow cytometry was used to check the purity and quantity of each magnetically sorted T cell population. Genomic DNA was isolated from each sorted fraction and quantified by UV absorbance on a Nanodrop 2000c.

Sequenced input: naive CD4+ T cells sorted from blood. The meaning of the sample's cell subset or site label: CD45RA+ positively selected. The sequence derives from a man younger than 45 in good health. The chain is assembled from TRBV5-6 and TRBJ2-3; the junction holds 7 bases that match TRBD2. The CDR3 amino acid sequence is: CASTWMASGSTDTQYF. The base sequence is TGTGCCAGCACCTGGATGGCTAGCGGTAGCACAGATACGCAGTATTTT.